The source of this T cell receptor beta chain is a study of blood T cell repertoires in COVID-19. Study summary: Researchers got acute and convalescent COVID-19 samples from the United States, Italy and Spain.

Generated by immunoSEQ multiplex PCR, the TCRdb table keeps only in-frame clones and is missing some. The top ten hold 3.5% of the sample, which has around 100,000 clones, around 88% seen once. V lost 4 bases and J 8 bases, leaving 14 bases between the germline ends. The CDR3 contains 12 residues. The V gene's germline CDR1 is SQVTM and CDR2 ANQGSEA. This clone was counted between two and nine times. The sample consisted of peripheral blood. The sequence was obtained from a human donor in a cohort sampled during active COVID-19. J is TRBJ1-2 and V is TRBV29-1; no clear D. The chain's CDR3 is CSVGHGIGGYTF. The DNA for the CDR3 is TGCAGCGTTGGACACGGGATAGGAGGCTACACCTTC.